This TCR beta chain was obtained from a study of technical replicates of blood from a handful of donors. Only in-frame clones appear in the TCRdb table, and some are missing; sequencing was by immunoSEQ multiplex PCR. This table has over 70,000 clones, around 96% appearing once. V shed 3 bases and J 3 bases; nucleotides not matched to a gene: 7. Germline V gene lookup returns CDR1 LGHNA and CDR2 YNFKEQ. This CDR3 is 15 amino acids long. This clone has just one count. The chain recombines TRBV4-2 with TRBJ1-2; 7 bases match TRBD1. The clonotype originates from a human donor in good health. The sequencing sample was made of T cells isolated from PBMCs. In DNA, the CDR3 is TGTGCCAGCAGCCAGGGGGACAGAGTTGACTATGGCTACACCTTC. It codes for CASSQGDRVDYGYTF.